The subject of this entry is one T cell receptor (beta chain). The sample belongs to a study of cytomegalovirus exposure and HLA in healthy donors. Germline-derived CDR1 and CDR2 are GTSNPN and SVGIG (reference sequence). CDR3 length: 11 residues. Between the trimmed V and J ends, which lost 4 bases and 7 bases, there was a span of 8 bases. The PCR used 60 Vbeta and 13 Jbeta primers. This table comes from immunoSEQ multiplex PCR, and its TCRdb copy is limited to in-frame clones, with some not included. The sample shows over 110,000 clones, 78% of them seen only once. The genes are TRBV30 and TRBJ2-1; D is unclear. The sample taken for sequencing was PBMCs. This TCR derives from a woman between 18 and 29 years old in good health and CMV-seropositive. The DNA of the CDR3 is TGTGCCTGGAAGACAAGGAATGAGCAGTTCTTC. It specifies CAWKTRNEQFF.